This T cell receptor (beta chain) stems from a study of blood T cell repertoires in COVID-19. Study overall: Sources were T cells, B-cell-depleted T cells, or PBMCs; the material itself was cDNA or gDNA.

Trimming at V came to 10 bases and at J to 2 bases, leaving 7 bases not matched to a gene. Germline V gene sequence: CDR1 WSHSY, CDR2 SAAADI. The CDR3 covers 13 residues. Repertoires were generated with immunoSEQ multiplex PCR, while TCRdb's copy carries only in-frame clones and drops some. Among about 34,000 clones listed, about 85% were seen once. Source material: peripheral blood. The sequence was collected from a human donor with acute or convalescent COVID-19. The donor label of this sample is uncertain. The gene calls are TRBV10-2 and TRBJ2-7; 8 bases fit TRBD1. The DNA of the CDR3 is TGCGCCACTACAGGACAGGGCCCCTACGAGCAGTACTTC. Translating it yields CATTGQGPYEQYF.